The T cell receptor (beta chain) described here comes from a study of blood T cell repertoires in COVID-19. Overall study context: Whether acute or convalescent, the COVID-19 samples came from the United States, Italy and Spain.

Here immunoSEQ multiplex PCR was the method, and the copy in TCRdb shows in-frame clones only, minus some. The sample holds over 45,000 clones; about 76% are singletons and the top ten take around 20%. The CDR3 is 16 residues long. Germline loops: CDR1 SGHAT, CDR2 FQNNGV. V trimming: 0 bases; J trimming: 3 bases; junction bases outside the gene matches: 3. This clone was observed once. The sample comprised peripheral blood. The J gene is TRBJ2-3, the V gene TRBV11-2, with 10 bases matching TRBD2. This receptor was identified in a man in his forties or fifties with active or convalescent COVID-19. As DNA, the CDR3 is TGTGCCAGCAGCTTAGAAATAGCGGGAGGTACAGATACGCAGTATTTT. It encodes CASSLEIAGGTDTQYF.